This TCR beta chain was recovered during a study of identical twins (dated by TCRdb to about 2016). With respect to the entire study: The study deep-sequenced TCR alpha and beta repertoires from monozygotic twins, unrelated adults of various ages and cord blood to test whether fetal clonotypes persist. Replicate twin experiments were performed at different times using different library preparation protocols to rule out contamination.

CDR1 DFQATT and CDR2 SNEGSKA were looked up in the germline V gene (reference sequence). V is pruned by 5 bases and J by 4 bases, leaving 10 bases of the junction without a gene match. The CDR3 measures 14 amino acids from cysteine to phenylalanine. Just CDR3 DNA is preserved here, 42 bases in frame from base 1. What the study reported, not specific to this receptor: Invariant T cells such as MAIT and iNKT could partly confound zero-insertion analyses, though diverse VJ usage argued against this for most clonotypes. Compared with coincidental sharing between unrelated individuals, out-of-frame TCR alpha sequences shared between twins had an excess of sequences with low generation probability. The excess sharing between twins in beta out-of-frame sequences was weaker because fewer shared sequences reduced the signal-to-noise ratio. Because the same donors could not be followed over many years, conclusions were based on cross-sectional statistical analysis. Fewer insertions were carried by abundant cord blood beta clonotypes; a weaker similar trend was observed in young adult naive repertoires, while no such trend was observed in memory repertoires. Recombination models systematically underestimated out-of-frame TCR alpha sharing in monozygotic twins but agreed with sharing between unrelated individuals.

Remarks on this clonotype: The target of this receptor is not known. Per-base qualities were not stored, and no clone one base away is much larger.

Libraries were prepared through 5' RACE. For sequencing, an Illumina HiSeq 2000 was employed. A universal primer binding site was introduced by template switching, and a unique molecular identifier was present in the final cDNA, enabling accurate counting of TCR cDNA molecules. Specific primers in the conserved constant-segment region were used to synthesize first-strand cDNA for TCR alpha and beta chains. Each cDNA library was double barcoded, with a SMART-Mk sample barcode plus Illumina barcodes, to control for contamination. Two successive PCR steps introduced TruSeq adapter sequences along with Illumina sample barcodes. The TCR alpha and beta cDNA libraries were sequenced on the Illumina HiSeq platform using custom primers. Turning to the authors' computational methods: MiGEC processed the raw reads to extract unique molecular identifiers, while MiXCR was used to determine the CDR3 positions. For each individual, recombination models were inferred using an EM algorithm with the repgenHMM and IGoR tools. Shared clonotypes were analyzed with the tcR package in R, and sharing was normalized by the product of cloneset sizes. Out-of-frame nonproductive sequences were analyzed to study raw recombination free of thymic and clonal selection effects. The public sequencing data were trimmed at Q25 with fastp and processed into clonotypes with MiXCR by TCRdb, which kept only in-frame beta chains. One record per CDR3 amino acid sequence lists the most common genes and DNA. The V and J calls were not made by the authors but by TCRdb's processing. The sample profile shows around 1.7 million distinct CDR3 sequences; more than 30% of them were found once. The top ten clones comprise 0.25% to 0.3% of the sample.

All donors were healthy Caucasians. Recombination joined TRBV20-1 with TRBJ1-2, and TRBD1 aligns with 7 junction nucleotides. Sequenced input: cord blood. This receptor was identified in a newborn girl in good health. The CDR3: CSALLTGLGYGYTF. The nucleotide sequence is TGCAGTGCTCTTCTGACAGGGCTCGGCTATGGCTACACCTTC.